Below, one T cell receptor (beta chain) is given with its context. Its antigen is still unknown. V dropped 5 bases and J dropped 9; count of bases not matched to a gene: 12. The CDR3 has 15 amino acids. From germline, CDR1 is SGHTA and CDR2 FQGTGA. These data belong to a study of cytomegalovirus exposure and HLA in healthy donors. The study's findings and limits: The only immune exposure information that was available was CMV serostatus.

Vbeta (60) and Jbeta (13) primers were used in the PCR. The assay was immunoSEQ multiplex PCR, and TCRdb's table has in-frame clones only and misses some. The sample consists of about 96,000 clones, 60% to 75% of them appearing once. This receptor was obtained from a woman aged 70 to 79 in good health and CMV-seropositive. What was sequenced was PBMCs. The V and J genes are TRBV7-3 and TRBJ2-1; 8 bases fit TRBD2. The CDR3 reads CASSRAGTSRIEQFF. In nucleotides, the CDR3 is TGTGCCAGCAGCCGAGCCGGGACTAGTCGTATTGAGCAGTTCTTC.